Listed below are T cell receptor beta chains from one sample, sequenced in a study of cytomegalovirus exposure and HLA in healthy donors. Assay: immunoSEQ multiplex PCR; the TCRdb copy retains only in-frame clones and omits some. The sample shows 220,000 or so clones, 75% to 90% of them seen only once. The material sequenced was PBMCs. The receptors derive from a woman aged 35 to 49 in good health and CMV-seronegative. CDR3s include the opening cysteine and the closing phenylalanine or tryptophan. Each record gives: clone size, J gene, D gene, V gene, CDR3 protein, CDR3 DNA. A D gene is named only where the DNA matches it firmly. Some rows have no size entry. The others give once, few or many, or a class for an expanded clone.

abundance: -
j_gene: TRBJ2-2
d_gene: -
v_gene: TRBV7-3
CDR3aa: CASSAASINTGELFF
CDR3nt: TGTGCCAGCAGCGCAGCTAGCATCAACACCGGGGAGCTGTTTTTT

abundance: -
j_gene: TRBJ1-2
d_gene: TRBD1
v_gene: TRBV6-1
CDR3aa: CASSDYRTGYGYTF
CDR3nt: TGTGCCAGCAGTGATTACAGGACAGGCTATGGCTACACCTTC

abundance: -
j_gene: TRBJ2-5
d_gene: -
v_gene: TRBV6-6
CDR3aa: CASSYMAETQYF
CDR3nt: TGTGCCAGCAGTTATATGGCAGAGACCCAGTACTTC

abundance: -
j_gene: TRBJ2-5
d_gene: TRBD2
v_gene: TRBV7-9
CDR3aa: CASSLGGWGSGHQETQYF
CDR3nt: TGTGCCAGCAGCTTAGGAGGGTGGGGTAGCGGGCACCAAGAGACCCAGTACTTC

abundance: once
j_gene: TRBJ1-1
d_gene: TRBD1
v_gene: TRBV7-2
CDR3aa: CASSLGQGSAEAFF
CDR3nt: TGTGCCAGCAGCTTAGGACAGGGCAGCGCTGAAGCTTTCTTT

abundance: -
j_gene: TRBJ2-7
d_gene: TRBD1
v_gene: TRBV7-2
CDR3aa: CASSSYDRGDYEQYF
CDR3nt: TGTGCCAGCAGCTCCTATGACAGGGGAGACTACGAGCAGTACTTC

abundance: -
j_gene: TRBJ2-7
d_gene: -
v_gene: TRBV6-5
CDR3aa: CASSHQISYEQYF
CDR3nt: TGTGCCAGCAGCCATCAGATATCCTACGAGCAGTACTTC

abundance: -
j_gene: TRBJ2-7
d_gene: -
v_gene: TRBV30
CDR3aa: CAWSFSYEQYF
CDR3nt: TGTGCCTGGAGTTTCTCCTACGAGCAGTACTTC

abundance: -
j_gene: TRBJ1-3
d_gene: -
v_gene: TRBV7-9
CDR3aa: CASSLVTRGSGNTIYF
CDR3nt: TGTGCCAGCAGCTTAGTAACTCGGGGTTCTGGAAACACCATATATTTT

abundance: -
j_gene: TRBJ2-2
d_gene: TRBD2
v_gene: TRBV19
CDR3aa: CASSTLAGGPTGELFF
CDR3nt: TGTGCCAGTAGTACCTTAGCGGGAGGGCCCACCGGGGAGCTGTTTTTT

abundance: -
j_gene: TRBJ2-5
d_gene: TRBD2
v_gene: TRBV11-2
CDR3aa: CASSPPPALLATQETQYF
CDR3nt: TGTGCCAGCAGCCCGCCTCCCGCGCTACTAGCGACCCAAGAGACCCAGTACTTC

abundance: -
j_gene: TRBJ2-1
d_gene: TRBD2
v_gene: TRBV7-3
CDR3aa: CASSSTTSGRTDEQFF
CDR3nt: TGTGCCAGCAGCTCTACGACTAGCGGGAGGACCGATGAGCAGTTCTTC

abundance: -
j_gene: TRBJ2-2
d_gene: -
v_gene: TRBV10-3
CDR3aa: CAISGETTPTGELFF
CDR3nt: TGTGCCATCAGTGGTGAGACAACACCGACCGGGGAGCTGTTTTTT

abundance: few
j_gene: TRBJ2-7
d_gene: TRBD2
v_gene: TRBV7-2
CDR3aa: CASSPLAGDYEQYF
CDR3nt: TGTGCCAGCAGCCCACTGGCGGGAGACTACGAGCAGTACTTC

abundance: -
j_gene: TRBJ2-7
d_gene: -
v_gene: TRBV27
CDR3aa: CASARGTPYEQYF
CDR3nt: TGTGCCAGCGCTCGGGGAACCCCCTACGAGCAGTACTTC

abundance: -
j_gene: TRBJ2-7
d_gene: TRBD2
v_gene: TRBV4-1
CDR3aa: CASSQDQLAGAYEQYF
CDR3nt: TGCGCCAGCAGCCAAGACCAGTTGGCGGGGGCCTACGAGCAGTACTTC

abundance: -
j_gene: TRBJ2-2
d_gene: TRBD2
v_gene: TRBV7-9
CDR3aa: CSIALTNRGTSGFTGELFF
CDR3nt: TGTTCCATCGCCCTTACAAATAGGGGGACTAGCGGGTTTACCGGGGAGCTGTTTTTT

abundance: -
j_gene: TRBJ2-7
d_gene: -
v_gene: TRBV7-9
CDR3aa: CASSLAGSGNEQYF
CDR3nt: TGTGCCAGCAGCTTAGCAGGGTCGGGGAACGAGCAGTACTTC

abundance: -
j_gene: TRBJ1-1
d_gene: TRBD1
v_gene: TRBV14
CDR3aa: CASSPDRVGLRNTEAFF
CDR3nt: TGTGCCAGCAGCCCGGACAGGGTGGGTTTGAGGAACACTGAAGCTTTCTTT

abundance: -
j_gene: TRBJ2-3
d_gene: TRBD2
v_gene: TRBV10-1
CDR3aa: CASSDNSGITDTQYF
CDR3nt: TGCGCCAGCAGTGATAATAGCGGGATCACAGATACGCAGTATTTT

abundance: -
j_gene: TRBJ2-1
d_gene: -
v_gene: TRBV6-5
CDR3aa: CATQPGGSYNEQFF
CDR3nt: TGTGCCACCCAACCAGGGGGGTCCTACAATGAGCAGTTCTTC

abundance: -
j_gene: TRBJ1-2
d_gene: -
v_gene: TRBV28
CDR3aa: CASSPRGATIYGYTF
CDR3nt: TGTGCCAGCAGTCCGCGGGGGGCGACGATCTATGGCTACACCTTC

abundance: -
j_gene: TRBJ2-7
d_gene: TRBD2
v_gene: TRBV5-1
CDR3aa: CASSLALRSGAYEQYF
CDR3nt: TGCGCCAGCAGCTTGGCTCTTAGGAGCGGGGCATACGAGCAGTACTTC

abundance: once
j_gene: TRBJ1-1
d_gene: -
v_gene: TRBV28
CDR3aa: CASGQHSWNTEAFF
CDR3nt: TGTGCCAGCGGACAACATAGCTGGAACACTGAAGCTTTCTTT

abundance: -
j_gene: TRBJ2-2
d_gene: -
v_gene: TRBV28
CDR3aa: CASSLSYGRIPGELFF
CDR3nt: TGTGCCAGCAGTTTATCTTACGGGAGAATCCCCGGGGAGCTGTTTTTT

abundance: -
j_gene: TRBJ2-5
d_gene: TRBD2
v_gene: TRBV5-1
CDR3aa: CASSLGQREETQYF
CDR3nt: TGCGCCAGCAGCTTGGGACAGCGGGAGGAGACCCAGTACTTC

abundance: -
j_gene: TRBJ2-5
d_gene: -
v_gene: TRBV30
CDR3aa: CAWNSGAETQYF
CDR3nt: TGTGCCTGGAACTCAGGGGCAGAGACCCAGTACTTC

abundance: -
j_gene: TRBJ2-7
d_gene: -
v_gene: TRBV2
CDR3aa: CASSGSYEQYF
CDR3nt: TGTGCCAGCTCAGGCTCCTACGAGCAGTACTTC

abundance: -
j_gene: TRBJ1-5
d_gene: -
v_gene: TRBV28
CDR3aa: CASSLAQPQHF
CDR3nt: TGTGCCAGCAGTTTGGCTCAGCCCCAGCATTTT

abundance: once
j_gene: TRBJ2-5
d_gene: TRBD2
v_gene: TRBV29-1
CDR3aa: CSVEISSGKGETQYF
CDR3nt: TGCAGCGTTGAAATTAGTAGCGGGAAAGGAGAGACCCAGTACTTC

abundance: -
j_gene: TRBJ2-7
d_gene: TRBD1
v_gene: TRBV2
CDR3aa: CASSLDRGPLYEQYF
CDR3nt: TGTGCCAGCAGCCTCGACAGGGGACCACTCTACGAGCAGTACTTC

abundance: -
j_gene: TRBJ2-7
d_gene: -
v_gene: TRBV11-2
CDR3aa: CASSSPGENYEQYF
CDR3nt: TGTGCCAGCAGCTCCCCGGGGGAGAACTACGAGCAGTACTTC

abundance: -
j_gene: TRBJ2-2
d_gene: -
v_gene: TRBV7-3
CDR3aa: CASSLSPGMGGAGELFF
CDR3nt: TGTGCCAGCAGCTTAAGCCCCGGTATGGGTGGAGCCGGGGAGCTGTTTTTT

abundance: -
j_gene: TRBJ2-4
d_gene: -
v_gene: TRBV4-1
CDR3aa: CASSQDPYSSENIQYF
CDR3nt: TGCGCCAGCAGCCAAGACCCCTACTCATCTGAGAACATTCAGTACTTC

abundance: -
j_gene: TRBJ1-2
d_gene: -
v_gene: TRBV2
CDR3aa: CASRGSIGDPMGGYTF
CDR3nt: TGTGCCAGCAGGGGCTCTATCGGGGATCCCATGGGTGGCTACACCTTC

abundance: -
j_gene: TRBJ1-4
d_gene: -
v_gene: TRBV27
CDR3aa: CASRVYREGLSLEEKLFF
CDR3nt: TGTGCCAGCAGGGTATACAGGGAGGGTCTTTCTTTGGAGGAAAAACTGTTTTTT

abundance: -
j_gene: TRBJ2-7
d_gene: -
v_gene: TRBV29-1
CDR3aa: CSVLGAYEQYF
CDR3nt: TGCAGCGTCTTAGGGGCCTACGAGCAGTACTTC

abundance: -
j_gene: TRBJ1-4
d_gene: TRBD1
v_gene: TRBV7-9
CDR3aa: CASSLRQGTNEKLFF
CDR3nt: TGTGCCAGCAGCTTACGACAGGGGACTAATGAAAAACTGTTTTTT

abundance: -
j_gene: TRBJ2-5
d_gene: -
v_gene: TRBV18
CDR3aa: CASSPSQETQYF
CDR3nt: TGTGCCAGCTCACCCTCTCAAGAGACCCAGTACTTC

abundance: -
j_gene: TRBJ1-2
d_gene: -
v_gene: TRBV19
CDR3aa: CASKAGTLREEGYTF
CDR3nt: TGTGCCTCAAAAGCCGGGACTCTAAGAGAAGAGGGCTACACCTTC

abundance: -
j_gene: TRBJ1-3
d_gene: TRBD1
v_gene: TRBV30
CDR3aa: CAWTLAGQVHPGNTIYF
CDR3nt: TGTGCCTGGACGTTGGCCGGACAGGTGCACCCTGGAAACACCATATATTTT

abundance: -
j_gene: TRBJ2-1
d_gene: TRBD2
v_gene: TRBV6-5
CDR3aa: CAISSQGVLAGEQFF
CDR3nt: TGTGCCATCTCCTCCCAGGGGGTTCTAGCGGGGGAGCAGTTCTTC

abundance: once
j_gene: TRBJ1-4
d_gene: -
v_gene: TRBV18
CDR3aa: CASSSIEGEKLFF
CDR3nt: TGTGCCAGCTCATCGATAGAGGGTGAAAAACTGTTTTTT

abundance: -
j_gene: TRBJ1-2
d_gene: -
v_gene: TRBV27
CDR3aa: CASSLSPGAYYGYTF
CDR3nt: TGTGCCAGCAGTTTATCGCCAGGGGCCTACTATGGCTACACCTTC

abundance: once
j_gene: TRBJ2-3
d_gene: TRBD2
v_gene: TRBV7-3
CDR3aa: CASSLGTGGKDTQYF
CDR3nt: TGTGCCAGCAGCTTAGGAACGGGAGGAAAAGATACGCAGTATTTT

abundance: -
j_gene: TRBJ1-5
d_gene: -
v_gene: TRBV30
CDR3aa: CAWSSLRGGSNQPQHF
CDR3nt: TGTGCCTGGAGTTCACTCAGGGGTGGAAGCAATCAGCCCCAGCATTTT

abundance: -
j_gene: TRBJ2-7
d_gene: -
v_gene: TRBV19
CDR3aa: CASSIAGSRPYEQYF
CDR3nt: TGTGCCAGTAGTATAGCGGGGAGCCGTCCCTACGAGCAGTACTTC

abundance: once
j_gene: TRBJ2-1
d_gene: TRBD2
v_gene: TRBV2
CDR3aa: CASSESGTGGQLYNEQFF
CDR3nt: TGTGCCAGCAGTGAATCTGGAACGGGAGGGCAGCTCTACAATGAGCAGTTCTTC